The table lists the clone carrying this T cell receptor beta chain with a count of one. Only in-frame clones appear in the TCRdb table, and some are missing; sequencing was by immunoSEQ multiplex PCR. The repertoire has approximately 82,000 clones, around 82% of them found once; the top ten carry over 15%. The data belong to a study of blood T cell repertoires in COVID-19. CDR3 size: 16 residues. The V and J ends lost 4 bases and 5 bases, in that order; junction bases with no gene match: 9. Germline CDR1 and CDR2: KGHDR and SFDVKD. The rearrangement joins TRBV24-1 to TRBJ2-5; TRBD2 agrees at 10 bases. The specimen sequenced was peripheral blood. The receptor was isolated from a woman aged 55 to 70 with acute or convalescent COVID-19. This CDR3 is CATSEGAGGPVETQYF. CDR3 sequence (DNA): TGTGCCACCAGTGAGGGAGCGGGGGGGCCGGTCGAGACCCAGTACTTC.